The text below deals with one T cell receptor (beta chain). The sample is drawn from a study of T cell changes during pregnancy in multiple sclerosis. Profiling relied on immunoSEQ multiplex PCR, and the TCRdb table lists in-frame clones only, not all of them. This sample has approximately 31,000 clones, with more than 75% found just once. Looked up from germline, CDR1 is LNHDA and CDR2 is SQIVND (reference sequence). This CDR3 comprises 11 residues. Trimming cost V 7 bases and J 5 bases, with 5 bases left between them. V and J are TRBV19 and TRBJ1-4; D uncertain. The receptor comes from a female donor in good health, enrolled as a control in a pregnancy study. Sample: CD4+ T cells from peripheral blood mononuclear cells, taken in the second trimester of pregnancy. The CDR3 nucleotides are TGTGCCAGTATAGCAAATGAAAAACTGTTTTTT. Its translation is CASIANEKLFF.